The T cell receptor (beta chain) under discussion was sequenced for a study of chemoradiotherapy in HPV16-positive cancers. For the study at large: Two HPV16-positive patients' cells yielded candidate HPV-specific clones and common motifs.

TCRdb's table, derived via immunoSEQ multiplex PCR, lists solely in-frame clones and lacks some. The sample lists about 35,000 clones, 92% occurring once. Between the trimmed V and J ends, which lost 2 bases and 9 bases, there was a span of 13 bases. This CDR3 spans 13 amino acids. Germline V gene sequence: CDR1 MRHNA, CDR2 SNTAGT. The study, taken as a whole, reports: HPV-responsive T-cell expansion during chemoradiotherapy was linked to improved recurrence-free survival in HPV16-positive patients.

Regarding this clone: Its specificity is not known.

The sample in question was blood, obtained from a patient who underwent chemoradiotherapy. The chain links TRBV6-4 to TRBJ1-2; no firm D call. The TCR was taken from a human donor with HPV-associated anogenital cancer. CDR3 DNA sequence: TGTGCCAGCAGTGACCTCCTAGGGTTAAGCTACACCTTC. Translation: CASSDLLGLSYTF.